These 17 T cell receptor beta chains share one sample of origin, sequenced in a study of T cell clonality in common variable immunodeficiency. Findings and caveats of the study: In common variable immunodeficiency, TCR beta chains reportedly carried fewer deletions and N-nucleotide insertions.

The assay was immunoSEQ multiplex PCR, and TCRdb's table has in-frame clones only and misses some. The sample includes 8,000 to 9,500 clones. No antigens are known for them. The sequenced sample was peripheral blood mononuclear cells. These receptor sequences come from a human donor with common variable immunodeficiency.

Incomplete CDR3 DNA: TGCAGCGTTGAACGCGTCGAACAAGAGACC. Its protein product is CSVERVEQET. In full, the CDR3 is CSVERVEQETQYF. The chain links TRBV29-1 to TRBJ2-5; D ambiguous. The read halts 3 residues ahead of the CDR3 end, with the missing end drawn from the germline J gene. The V and J ends lost 2 bases and 2 bases respectively, with 9 bases between them. This CDR3 spans 13 amino acids. Germline V gene sequence: CDR1 SQVTM, CDR2 ANQGSEA.

As to this clone: The read ends 3 residues early relative to the CDR3; the germline J gene fills the gap. This chain links TRBV7-2 with TRBJ2-7; 12 positions agree with TRBD1. J lost 4 bases, V lost 4 bases, and 2 bases had no gene match. Germline V gene data show CDR1 as SGHTA and CDR2 as FQGNSA. The length of the CDR3 is 14 residues. The CDR3 bases that were read are TGTGCCAGCAGCTCGGGACAGGGGGCTTACGAG. This gives the protein CASSSGQGAYE. The full CDR3 protein reads CASSSGQGAYEQYF.

Concerning this clone: With the read ending 3 residues before the CDR3 end, the germline J gene is used to fill in that end. The chain has TRBV19 and TRBJ1-6; TRBD1 might be the D (5 bases). Trimming left V 8 bases short and J 9 bases short, with 11 bases between. The CDR3 has 12 amino acids. From germline, CDR1 is LNHDA and CDR2 SQIVND (reference sequence). The covered CDR3 bases are TGTGCCAGTGGACAAGACGGTTCACCC. Translated: CASGQDGSP. The whole CDR3 reads CASGQDGSPLHF.

Comments on this clone: The CDR3 end lies 3 residues beyond the end of the read and is filled in from the germline J gene. The gene calls are TRBV2 and TRBJ2-5; the D gene is possibly TRBD2 (6 bases). This CDR3 spans 11 amino acids. The germline CDR1 and CDR2 sequences are SNHLY and FYNNEI. Between the trimmed V and J ends, which lost 11 bases and 5 bases, there was a span of 12 bases. The CDR3 is CASCGMETQYF. The covered CDR3 bases are TGTGCCTCCTGCGGGATGGAGACC.

To note about this clone: The CDR3 is cut off 3 residues early in the read; its end comes from the germline J gene. The chain couples TRBV7-2 to TRBJ2-5, with 7 bases identical to TRBD2. Per the germline V gene, CDR1 is SGHTA and CDR2 is FQGNSA. The CDR3 has 14 residues. The trim removed 2 bases at V and 4 bases at J, leaving 4 bases unmatched. The CDR3 here is CASSLRTSRETQYF. The DNA read from the CDR3 is TGTGCCAGCAGCTTACGGACTAGTCGAGAGACC.

Concerning this clone itself: With the read ending 3 residues before the CDR3 end, the germline J gene is used to fill in that end. The chain has TRBV20-1 and TRBJ2-1, with D possibly matching TRBD1 (6 bases). V lost 5 bases, J lost 8 bases, and 10 bases lay in between. This CDR3 contains 11 residues. Germline CDR1 DFQATT, CDR2 SNEGSKA (reference sequence). Here the CDR3 reads CSAPGVDEQFF. Partial CDR3 DNA: TGCAGTGCTCCAGGGGTAGATGAG.

Turning to this clone: The CDR3 extends 3 residues past the end of the read, so its final part is completed from the germline J gene. The chain carries TRBV6-4 and TRBJ1-3; 7 nucleotides agree with TRBD1. The CDR3 has 16 amino acids. Germline CDR1 is MRHNA and CDR2 is SNTAGT. The ends lost 2 bases at V and 4 bases at J; junction bases unmatched: 8. The chain's CDR3 is CASSDPDRAPGNTIYF. Partial CDR3 DNA: TGTGCCAGCAGTGACCCCGACAGGGCTCCAGGAAACACC.

CDR3 sequence reads: CASSRLAGVNEQFF. CDR3 bases read: TGCGCCAGCAGTCGACTAGCGGGAGTCAATGAG. The gene calls are TRBV10-2 and TRBJ2-1, with TRBD2 identical over 12 bases. The CDR3 goes on 3 residues after the read ends, and that part is filled in from the germline J gene. Losses at the gene ends were 5 bases for V and 6 bases for J; bases not matched to a gene: 2. CDR3 length: 14 amino acids. Germline V CDR1 and CDR2: WSHSY, SAAADI.

As to this clone: The observed sequence ends 3 residues before the CDR3 terminus, with the missing tail filled in from the germline J gene. The chain has TRBV2 and TRBJ1-1; perhaps TRBD1 as D (6 bases). V dropped 5 bases and J dropped 4 bases, with 17 bases sitting between them. Germline V gives CDR1 SNHLY, CDR2 FYNNEI. The CDR3 sequence is 15 residues long. The chain's CDR3 is CASSPPQGRGTEAFF. Incomplete CDR3 DNA: TGTGCCAGCAGTCCCCCTCAGGGGCGAGGCACTGAA.

The CDR3 reads CASSDGPGAGYTF. The part of the CDR3 DNA that was read is TGTGCCAGCAGCGACGGCCCAGGCGCTGGC. The chain links TRBV7-9 to TRBJ1-2; D gene uncertain. The CDR3 end is not reached by the read, which stops 3 residues before it; the germline J gene fills it in. Trimming took 5 bases from V and 7 from J, leaving 14 bases between them. There are 13 residues in the CDR3. Germline values: CDR1 SEHNR, CDR2 FQNEAQ (reference sequence).

This clone is labeled medium-sized (0.01 to 0.1%) based on frequency. The read gets to within 3 residues of the CDR3 end, and the germline J gene fills in the rest. J is TRBJ1-5 and V is TRBV19; D call uncertain. Germline values: CDR1 LNHDA, CDR2 SQIVND (reference sequence). V gave up 4 bases and J gave up 9 bases, with 7 bases separating them. CDR3 size: 11 residues. The CDR3 protein is CASSTPGPQHF. The sequenced part of the CDR3 DNA is TGTGCCAGTAGTACCCCCGGGCCC.

In the case of this clone: The read stops 3 residues short of the end of the CDR3; the missing end is completed from the germline J gene. The chain is built from TRBV5-1 and TRBJ2-7; 8 bases agree with TRBD1. Germline-derived CDR1 and CDR2 are SGHRS and YFSETQ. This CDR3 comprises 15 residues. V gave up 4 bases and J gave up 2 bases; unmatched junction bases: 8. Incomplete CDR3 DNA: TGCGCCAGCAGCCCTCGGACAGGGAGCCCCTACGAG. It encodes CASSPRTGSPYE. The CDR3, in full, reads CASSPRTGSPYEQYF.

Turning to this clone: The sequenced fragment ends 3 residues before the CDR3 boundary, so the rest is inferred from the germline J gene. This chain links TRBV19 with TRBJ2-1; D may be TRBD1 (6 bases). V lost 3 bases to trimming and J lost 5 bases, with 8 bases between them. The germline CDR1 and CDR2 sequences are LNHDA and SQIVND (reference sequence). This CDR3 region has 13 residues. The CDR3 sequence is CASSIWDNNEQFF. The DNA read from the CDR3 is TGTGCCAGTAGTATTTGGGACAACAATGAG.

The CDR3 loop reads CASRLRTGGYEQYF. The DNA read from the CDR3 is TGTGCCAGCAGATTACGGACAGGGGGCTACGAG. This chain links TRBV2 with TRBJ2-7; TRBD1 aligns across 10 bases. Read data end 3 residues before the CDR3 end; the end is taken from the germline J gene. Per germline, CDR1 SNHLY and CDR2 FYNNEI. There are 14 residues in the CDR3. V was pared by 6 bases and J by 3 bases, with 5 bases of the junction left unmatched. The whole variable domain, filled in from reference TRBV2 and TRBJ2-7, reads EPEVTQTPSHQVTQMGQEVILRCVPISNHLYFYWYRQILGQKVEFLVSFYNNEISEKSEIFDDQFSVERPDGSNFTLKIRSTKLEDSAMYFCASRLRTGGYEQYFGPGTRLTVT.

Considering frequency, this clone is medium-sized. CDR3 DNA, as far as it was read: TGTGCCAGTAAGGCGGGACAGGGGTACACTGAA. The encoded protein is CASKAGQGYTE. The full-length CDR3 reads as CASKAGQGYTEAFF. The chain uses TRBV19 and TRBJ1-1; 10 positions match TRBD1. The CDR3 end lies 3 residues beyond the end of the read and is filled in from the germline J gene. This CDR3 spans 14 amino acids. Trimming cost V 7 bases and J 3 bases; bases outside gene matches: 5. Germline CDR1 is LNHDA and CDR2 is SQIVND (reference sequence).

As for this clone: The read ends 3 residues before the CDR3 terminus; that terminus is restored from the germline J gene. The chain recombines TRBV6-1 with TRBJ1-5; no definite D call. Per germline, CDR1 MNHNS and CDR2 SASEGT. The CDR3 has 14 amino acids. V shed 3 bases and J shed 3 bases, with 9 bases lying between them. Partial CDR3 DNA: TGTGCCAGCAGTGATTCGACACCCAATCAGCCC. It translates to CASSDSTPNQP. The CDR3 reads in full as CASSDSTPNQPQHF.

Comments on this clone: The DNA ends 3 residues before the CDR3 does, and the rest of the CDR3 is filled in from the germline J gene. The chain joins TRBV7-8 to TRBJ2-7, with a tentative D call TRBD1 (6 bases). CDR3 length: 16 amino acids. Germline V gene sequence: CDR1 SGHVS, CDR2 FQNEAQ. Trimming removed 0 bases from V and 6 bases from J, with 18 bases in between. The CDR3 sequence is CASSLAHEQGLTEQYF. The DNA read from the CDR3 is TGTGCCAGCAGCTTAGCGCATGAACAGGGCCTTACCGAG.